The 25 T cell receptor beta chains reported below all come from one sample, sequenced in a study of shared T cell receptors in the human thymus. Repertoires were generated with immunoSEQ multiplex PCR, while TCRdb's copy carries only in-frame clones and drops some. The sample has just under 550,000 clones; about 84% are singletons. The same sample was also used in a study of human thymus T cells.

The sample was thymocytes. The receptors were sampled from a boy under two years old with a congenital heart defect.

This rearrangement joins TRBV5-8 to TRBJ2-7; no definite D call. V lost 4 bases and J 9 bases, leaving 8 bases between the germline ends. The germline V gene has CDR1 SGHTS and CDR2 YDEGEE. The CDR3 spans 10 residues. The CDR3: CASSPSWQYF. The DNA for the CDR3 is TGTGCCAGCAGCCCCTCTTGGCAGTACTTC.

The chain couples TRBV7-6 to TRBJ1-1; TRBD1 matches at 9 bases. V gave up 5 bases and J gave up 10 bases; unmatched junction bases: 14. The germline CDR1 and CDR2 sequences are SGHVS and FNYEAQ. This CDR3 has 15 residues. CDR3 residues: CASSPANPGQGRAFF. The CDR3 coding sequence is TGTGCCAGCAGCCCAGCTAATCCGGGACAGGGACGAGCTTTCTTT.

This rearrangement joins TRBV25-1 to TRBJ1-4, with 8 nucleotides matching TRBD1. J was trimmed by 6 bases and V by 8 bases; bases with no gene match: 8. The CDR3 has 14 residues. Per germline, CDR1 MGHDK and CDR2 SYGVNS. The CDR3 DNA reads as TGTGCCAGCCGACCGACAGGGGAACATGAAAAACTGTTTTTT. Its protein product is CASRPTGEHEKLFF.

The V gene is TRBV7-9, the J gene TRBJ2-7; possibly TRBD2 for D (5 bases). The CDR3 contains 16 residues. Germline V gene data show CDR1 as SEHNR and CDR2 as FQNEAQ (reference sequence). The V and J ends lost 0 bases and 3 bases respectively, with 15 bases between them. CDR3 sequence (DNA): TGTGCCAGCAGCTTAGCCATAGGGAGAGGTGGCTACGAGCAGTACTTC. Protein: CASSLAIGRGGYEQYF.

The chain combines TRBV28 with TRBJ2-1, with TRBD2 identical over 7 bases. J was trimmed by 5 bases and V by 2 bases; bases with no gene match: 12. Germline loops: CDR1 MDHEN, CDR2 SYDVKM. This CDR3 is 17 amino acids long. The CDR3 is CASSLERGGTNHNEQFF. The CDR3 coding sequence is TGTGCCAGCAGTTTAGAGCGGGGCGGTACTAATCACAATGAGCAGTTCTTC.

V is TRBV12-5 and J is TRBJ1-1; TRBD1 aligns across 9 bases. The CDR3 has 11 residues. Germline lookup yields CDR1 LGHNT and CDR2 FRNRAP. V dropped 3 bases and J dropped 11; count of bases not matched to a gene: 1. Here the CDR3 DNA reads TGTGCTAGTGGTTTAGGACAGGGGGCTTTCTTT. The encoded protein is CASGLGQGAFF.

This clone appeared once. The CDR3, as DNA: TGTGCCAGCAGCCCCCGAGTAGCGGTGGGGAGCGAGCAGTACTTC. It translates to CASSPRVAVGSEQYF. The chain employs TRBV7-3 and TRBJ2-7; perhaps TRBD2 as D (6 bases). Germline V gene lookup returns CDR1 SGHTA and CDR2 FQGTGA. The ends were cut back, 5 bases at V and 6 bases at J, with 20 bases in the middle. The length of the CDR3 is 15 residues.

This chain connects TRBV5-1 to TRBJ2-7, with a tentative D call TRBD1 (6 bases). The CDR3 is 15 amino acids. V dropped 0 bases and J dropped 0 bases, with 10 bases sitting between them. CDR1 is SGHRS, CDR2 YFSETQ, per germline. The CDR3 DNA is TGCGCCAGCAGCTTGGATGACAGGCGCTCCTACGAGCAGTACTTC. It encodes CASSLDDRRSYEQYF.

V usage is TRBV10-3 and J usage is TRBJ2-7; 7 bases fit TRBD2. In germline, CDR1 is ENHRY, CDR2 SYGVKD. The CDR3 contains 13 residues. With V trimmed by 7 bases and J by 5 bases, 8 bases remained unmatched. The CDR3 bases are TGTGCCATCAAACGGCGGGAGAACCACGAGCAGTACTTC. Protein: CAIKRRENHEQYF.

The V call is TRBV14, the J call TRBJ2-7, with 12 bases lining up with TRBD2. V trimming: 3 bases; J trimming: 0 bases; junction bases outside the gene matches: 3. The CDR3 has 16 amino acids. Germline V lookup: CDR1 SGHDN, CDR2 FVKESK. The CDR3 reads CASSHGLAGYSYEQYF. The CDR3 DNA is TGTGCCAGCAGCCACGGACTAGCGGGATACTCCTACGAGCAGTACTTC.

The chain carries TRBV7-8 and TRBJ2-1; TRBD2 might be the D (6 bases). This CDR3 region has 16 residues. CDR1 is SGHVS, CDR2 FQNEAQ, per germline. V lost 0 bases, J lost 6 bases, and 15 bases lay in between. In DNA form, the CDR3 reads TGTGCCAGCAGCTTAGCTCGCTACTCGGGGGTCAATGAGCAGTTCTTC. The encoded protein is CASSLARYSGVNEQFF.

This clone was seen a few times. For the CDR3, the DNA is TGTGCCAGCAGTGAGACAGGGGCGGACTATGGCTACACCTTC. Protein sequence: CASSETGADYGYTF. V gene TRBV5-4 combines with J gene TRBJ1-2, with 8 bases fitting TRBD1. V lost 5 bases to trimming and J lost 3 bases; unmatched junction nucleotides: 6. Germline loops: CDR1 SGHNT, CDR2 YYREEE (reference sequence). This CDR3 contains 14 residues.

The chain recombines TRBV6-1 with TRBJ1-3; no definite D call. CDR1 and CDR2 from the germline V gene are MNHNS and SASEGT. Trimming removed 3 bases from V and 11 bases from J, with 17 bases in between. This CDR3 comprises 14 residues. CDR3 nucleotides: TGTGCCAGCAGTGACCGCGGGAGGCCGCACGCCATATATTTT. This sequence encodes CASSDRGRPHAIYF.

As regards this clone: The same CDR3 is also encoded by other DNA sequences in this sample. The chain is built from TRBV7-2 and TRBJ2-7; 14 bases line up with TRBD2. Germline CDR1 and CDR2: SGHTA and FQGNSA. The CDR3 is 14 residues long. Losses at the gene ends were 4 bases for V and 5 bases for J; bases not matched to a gene: 1. Written as DNA, the CDR3 is TGTGCCAGCAGCTCGGGACTAGCGGGGGACGAGCAGTACTTC. Protein product: CASSSGLAGDEQYF.

The rearrangement uses TRBV30 and TRBJ2-1, with TRBD1 matching over 8 bases. This CDR3 is built from 17 residues. Germline trimming cut 0 bases from V and 2 bases from J; bases unmatched to any gene: 9. Germline CDR1 is GTSNPN and CDR2 is SVGIG (reference sequence). In nucleotides, the CDR3 is TGTGCCTGGAGTGTTGTCGCGACAGGGGTCACCTACAATGAGCAGTTCTTC. It translates to CAWSVVATGVTYNEQFF.

The chain recombines TRBV2 with TRBJ2-1, with 10 bases matching TRBD2. J was trimmed by 2 bases and V by 10 bases; bases with no gene match: 14. The germline CDR1 and CDR2 sequences are SNHLY and FYNNEI. This CDR3 has 17 residues. The CDR3 sequence: CAKKGLAFLLPYNEQFF. CDR3 nucleotide sequence: TGTGCCAAGAAGGGACTAGCGTTTCTACTACCCTACAATGAGCAGTTCTTC.

The chain recombines TRBV7-9 with TRBJ1-1, with 8 bases that match TRBD1. Germline CDR1 is SEHNR and CDR2 is FQNEAQ (reference sequence). The ends lost 0 bases at V and 4 bases at J; junction bases unmatched: 7. The CDR3 is 16 amino acids. In DNA, the CDR3 is TGTGCCAGCAGCTTAGCCCTTACAGGGGGAGGCACTGAAGCTTTCTTT. Translation: CASSLALTGGGTEAFF.

The chain couples TRBV5-6 to TRBJ2-7; D unresolved. The CDR3 loop spans 14 amino acids. CDR1 and CDR2 from the germline V gene are SGHDT and YYEEEE. Trimming pared 0 bases from V and 2 bases from J, leaving 9 bases between. Here the CDR3 reads CASSLAYNPYEQYF. The CDR3 bases are TGTGCCAGCAGCTTGGCCTATAACCCCTACGAGCAGTACTTC.

The sample holds one count of this clone. The chain uses TRBV28 and TRBJ2-7, with D uncertain. This CDR3 has 13 amino acids. The ends were cut back, 3 bases at V and 2 bases at J, with 8 bases in the middle. Looked up from germline, CDR1 is MDHEN and CDR2 is SYDVKM. The CDR3 nucleotides are TGTGCCAGCAGTTTCAGGCCGCCCTACGAGCAGTACTTC. Amino acids: CASSFRPPYEQYF.

The CDR3 region is CAGWRGAGGGELFF. The CDR3, as DNA: TGCGCCGGTTGGCGGGGAGCTGGGGGCGGGGAGCTGTTTTTT. J is TRBJ2-2 and V is TRBV10-2; D is possibly TRBD2 (6 bases). The CDR3 consists of 14 residues. Between the trimmed V and J ends, which lost 11 bases and 7 bases, there was a span of 20 bases. The germline gives CDR1 WSHSY, CDR2 SAAADI.

The rearrangement joins TRBV7-8 to TRBJ2-7; 8 positions agree with TRBD1. CDR3 size: 16 residues. The J segment lost 3 bases and the V segment lost 5 bases, leaving 12 bases of the junction unmatched. CDR1 is SGHVS and CDR2 is FQNEAQ in the germline V gene. DNA for the CDR3: TGTGCCAGCAGCCCCCCCGGCAGGGGGCCGTACTACGAGCAGTACTTC. The encoded protein is CASSPPGRGPYYEQYF.

This sequence joins TRBV2 and TRBJ1-3, with D maybe TRBD1 (5 bases). This CDR3 has 17 residues. V was trimmed by 2 bases and J by 2 bases, leaving 16 bases between them. CDR1 and CDR2 (germline): SNHLY, FYNNEI. The CDR3 protein is CASSEPSDRHTGNTIYF. The CDR3 DNA reads as TGTGCCAGCAGTGAACCCTCTGACAGACATACTGGAAACACCATATATTTT.

This clone was counted between two and nine times. The chain couples TRBV27 to TRBJ1-1; 8 bases map to TRBD1. The CDR3 has 21 amino acids. Germline values: CDR1 MNHEY, CDR2 SMNVEV (reference sequence). The V and J ends lost 2 bases and 1 base, in that order; junction bases with no gene match: 21. The CDR3 coding sequence is TGTGCCAGCAGTTTAAGGGCCGGACAGGGAAAGGTGGCCGCCGAGAACACTGAAGCTTTCTTT. Its protein product is CASSLRAGQGKVAAENTEAFF.

For this clone: The same CDR3 also results from other DNA sequences found in this sample. The CDR3 bases are TGTGCCAGCAGCCCCACTAGCGGGACGACCTACGAGCAGTACTTC. This encodes CASSPTSGTTYEQYF. The rearrangement uses TRBV21-1 and TRBJ2-7; TRBD2 is the table's D call, not checked against the DNA. TRBV21-1 counts as a pseudogene. The CDR3 is made up of 15 amino acids.

The chain has TRBV7-9 and TRBJ1-4; the match to TRBD1 covers 8 bases. CDR3 length equals 15 residues. Germline V CDR1 and CDR2: SEHNR, FQNEAQ (reference sequence). J gave up 6 bases and V 5 bases, and 8 bases lay outside the gene matches. CDR3 sequence: CASSLIQGVYEKLFF. The CDR3 nucleotides read TGTGCCAGCAGCCTCATACAGGGGGTGTATGAAAAACTGTTTTTT.